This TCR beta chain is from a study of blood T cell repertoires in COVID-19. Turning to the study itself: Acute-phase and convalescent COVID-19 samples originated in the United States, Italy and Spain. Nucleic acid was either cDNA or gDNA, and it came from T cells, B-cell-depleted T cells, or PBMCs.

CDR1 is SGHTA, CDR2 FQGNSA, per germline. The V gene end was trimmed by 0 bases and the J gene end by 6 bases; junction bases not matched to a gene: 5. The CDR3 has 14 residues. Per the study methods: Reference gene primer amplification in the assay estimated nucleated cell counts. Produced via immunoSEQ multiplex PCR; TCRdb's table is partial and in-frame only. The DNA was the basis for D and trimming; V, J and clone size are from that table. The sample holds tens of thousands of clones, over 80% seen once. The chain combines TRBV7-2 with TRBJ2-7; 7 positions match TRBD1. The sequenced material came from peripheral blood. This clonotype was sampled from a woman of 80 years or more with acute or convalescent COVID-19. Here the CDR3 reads CASSLAGTVSEQYF. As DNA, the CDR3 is TGTGCCAGCAGCTTAGCGGGGACAGTCTCCGAGCAGTACTTC.